A selection of T cell receptor beta chains follows, all from one sample in a study of chemoradiotherapy in HPV16-positive cancers. Assay: immunoSEQ multiplex PCR; the TCRdb copy retains only in-frame clones and omits some. The sample holds around 23,000 clones, about 90% seen once. The input for sequencing was blood, taken from a patient who underwent chemoradiotherapy. The receptors originated from a human donor with HPV-associated anogenital cancer. The CDR3 runs from the conserved cysteine through the conserved F or W. A D gene is named only where the DNA matches it firmly.

J | D | V | CDR3
TRBJ2-7 | . | TRBV7-9 | CASSFRGSSSYEQYF
TRBJ1-6 | . | TRBV30 | CAWTPNPNSPLHF
TRBJ2-7 | TRBD2 | TRBV5-1 | CASSAPPAGAYEQYF
TRBJ2-5 | TRBD1 | TRBV12-5 | CASGLGDRDIETQYF
TRBJ1-3 | . | TRBV5-8 | CASSLLFSGNTIYF
TRBJ2-3 | TRBD1 | TRBV5-6 | CASSWGTGTPDTQYF
TRBJ2-1 | TRBD1 | TRBV7-6 | CASSKLGQGVVGEQFF
TRBJ1-2 | . | TRBV10-3 | CAISESGQRTRAVGYTF
TRBJ1-2 | TRBD1 | TRBV19 | CASSINSEQGSFYGYTF
TRBJ1-2 | . | TRBV5-4 | CASSPPGGGRGYTF
TRBJ1-3 | . | TRBV4-1 | CASSQDREIGNTIYF
TRBJ2-3 | . | TRBV11-2 | CASSRVGGGDTQYF
TRBJ1-3 | TRBD1 | TRBV5-1 | CASSRTGVRPGNTIYF
TRBJ2-3 | . | TRBV9 | CASSVRTLTDTQYF
TRBJ1-1 | . | TRBV4-2 | CASSQDRDTEAFF
TRBJ2-5 | . | TRBV25-1 | CASSDSGTPGLREQYF
TRBJ1-2 | . | TRBV6-1 | CASRLGGANYGYTF
TRBJ2-5 | . | TRBV7-2 | CASSLGAGETQYF
TRBJ1-1 | . | TRBV6-1 | CASILAEAFF
TRBJ2-3 | TRBD2 | TRBV5-4 | CASSLSGRETDTQYF
TRBJ1-5 | . | TRBV20-1 | CSARVGPAQHF
TRBJ2-3 | TRBD2 | TRBV30 | CAATSGGSTDTQYF
TRBJ2-5 | TRBD2 | TRBV5-5 | CASSFSSGGWLRTQYF
TRBJ1-1 | TRBD1 | TRBV25-1 | CASSSRTGERAFF
TRBJ2-1 | . | TRBV6-1 | CASSETGMVNEQFF
TRBJ1-6 | . | TRBV9 | CASSGERDNSPLHF
TRBJ2-1 | TRBD1 | TRBV18 | CASSPLTGALYNEQFF
TRBJ1-4 | . | TRBV6-5 | CASSRFGGLEGKLFF
TRBJ1-6 | TRBD1 | TRBV11-2 | CASQRDRVRSPLHF
TRBJ1-5 | . | TRBV29-1 | CSAGGGRGQPQHF
TRBJ1-3 | . | TRBV29-1 | CSVEWAGGAGNTIYF
TRBJ2-7 | . | TRBV6-5 | CASSSIRTMPYEQYF
TRBJ2-3 | . | TRBV19 | CASSIPPGHTQYF
TRBJ2-3 | . | TRBV7-3 | CASSLSGDTQYF
TRBJ2-2 | TRBD1 | TRBV4-1 | CASSQGTGNTGELFF
TRBJ1-1 | . | TRBV19 | CASSIGQLNTEAFF
TRBJ1-2 | . | TRBV19 | CASRMDKINGYTF
TRBJ2-2 | . | TRBV7-2 | CASSLSSDPGTGELFF
TRBJ2-4 | TRBD1 | TRBV18 | CASSRATGTENIQYF
TRBJ1-6 | . | TRBV27 | CASRRGRDNSPLHF